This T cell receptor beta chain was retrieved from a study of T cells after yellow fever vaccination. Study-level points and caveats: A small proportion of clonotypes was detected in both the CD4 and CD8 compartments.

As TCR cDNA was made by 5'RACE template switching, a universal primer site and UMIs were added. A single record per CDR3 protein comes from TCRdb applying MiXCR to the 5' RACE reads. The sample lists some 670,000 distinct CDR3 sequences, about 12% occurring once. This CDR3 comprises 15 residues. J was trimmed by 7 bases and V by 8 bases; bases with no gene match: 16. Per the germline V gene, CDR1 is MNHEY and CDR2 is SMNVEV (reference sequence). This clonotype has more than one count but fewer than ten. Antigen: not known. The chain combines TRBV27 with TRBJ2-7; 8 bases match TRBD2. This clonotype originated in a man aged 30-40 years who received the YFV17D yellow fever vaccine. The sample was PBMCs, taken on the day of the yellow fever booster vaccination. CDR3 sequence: CASWGWRLAGWEQYF. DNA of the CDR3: TGTGCCAGCTGGGGATGGCGGCTAGCGGGTTGGGAGCAGTACTTC.